One and the same sample provided the 2 T cell receptor beta chains below, sequenced in a study of blood T cell repertoires in COVID-19. Sequencing was performed with immunoSEQ multiplex PCR; in TCRdb, only in-frame clones are kept and a portion is missing. The data hold approximately 180,000 clones, with 82% observed a single time. Sequencing input: PBMCs or T cells enriched from blood (not recorded which). These TCRs come from a woman aged 55-75 years with acute COVID-19.

The chain uses TRBV28 and TRBJ1-5; D is undetermined. With 7 bases removed from V and 3 bases from J, the gap between germline ends came to 7 bases. This CDR3 is 12 amino acids long. Germline-derived CDR1 and CDR2 are MDHEN and SYDVKM. DNA of the CDR3: TGTGCCAGCATCTCAGACAATCAGCCCCAGCATTTT. Translation: CASISDNQPQHF.

This rearrangement joins TRBV29-1 to TRBJ2-5; D unresolved. Germline CDR1 reads SQVTM; CDR2 reads ANQGSEA. V was trimmed by 4 bases and J by 2 bases, leaving 8 bases between them. The length of the CDR3 is 12 residues. CDR3 loop: CSVAHSQETQYF. For the CDR3, the DNA is TGCAGCGTTGCTCACAGTCAAGAGACCCAGTACTTC.